This T cell receptor (beta chain) originates from a study of T-cell memory formation after mild COVID-19. The length of the CDR3 is 13 residues. V was trimmed by 0 bases and J by 3 bases, leaving 4 bases between them. The V gene's germline CDR1 is SGHDT and CDR2 YYEEEE. One entry per CDR3 protein results from TCRdb running MiXCR on the 5' RACE reads. The table records under 300,000 distinct CDR3 sequences, about a sixth of them present only once. This chain uses TRBV5-6 with TRBJ1-5; no definite D call. This receptor was taken from a young man who had mild COVID-19 (a few samples of this study predate the infection). Cell type and time point are not known. Specimen: PBMCs or a T cell subset sorted from them (not recorded which). CDR3 region: CASSLGFNQPQHF. For the CDR3, the DNA is TGTGCCAGCAGCTTGGGGTTCAATCAGCCCCAGCATTTT.